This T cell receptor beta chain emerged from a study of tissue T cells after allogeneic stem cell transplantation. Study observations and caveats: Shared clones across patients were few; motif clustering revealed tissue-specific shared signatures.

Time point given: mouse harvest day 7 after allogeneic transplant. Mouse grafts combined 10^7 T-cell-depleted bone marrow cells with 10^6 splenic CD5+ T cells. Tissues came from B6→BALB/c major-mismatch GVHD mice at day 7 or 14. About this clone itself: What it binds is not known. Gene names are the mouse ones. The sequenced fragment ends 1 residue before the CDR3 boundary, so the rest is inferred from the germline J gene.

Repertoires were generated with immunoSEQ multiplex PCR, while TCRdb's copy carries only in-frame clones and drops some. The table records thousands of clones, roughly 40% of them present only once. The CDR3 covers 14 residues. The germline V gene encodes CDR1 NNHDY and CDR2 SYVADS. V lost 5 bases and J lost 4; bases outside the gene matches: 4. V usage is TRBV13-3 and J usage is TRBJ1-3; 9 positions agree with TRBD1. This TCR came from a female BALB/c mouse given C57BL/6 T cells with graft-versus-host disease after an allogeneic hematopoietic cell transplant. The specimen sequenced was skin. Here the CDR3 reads CASRNRGRGNTLYF. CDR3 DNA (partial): TGTGCCAGCAGGAACAGGGGGCGAGGAAATACGCTCTAT.